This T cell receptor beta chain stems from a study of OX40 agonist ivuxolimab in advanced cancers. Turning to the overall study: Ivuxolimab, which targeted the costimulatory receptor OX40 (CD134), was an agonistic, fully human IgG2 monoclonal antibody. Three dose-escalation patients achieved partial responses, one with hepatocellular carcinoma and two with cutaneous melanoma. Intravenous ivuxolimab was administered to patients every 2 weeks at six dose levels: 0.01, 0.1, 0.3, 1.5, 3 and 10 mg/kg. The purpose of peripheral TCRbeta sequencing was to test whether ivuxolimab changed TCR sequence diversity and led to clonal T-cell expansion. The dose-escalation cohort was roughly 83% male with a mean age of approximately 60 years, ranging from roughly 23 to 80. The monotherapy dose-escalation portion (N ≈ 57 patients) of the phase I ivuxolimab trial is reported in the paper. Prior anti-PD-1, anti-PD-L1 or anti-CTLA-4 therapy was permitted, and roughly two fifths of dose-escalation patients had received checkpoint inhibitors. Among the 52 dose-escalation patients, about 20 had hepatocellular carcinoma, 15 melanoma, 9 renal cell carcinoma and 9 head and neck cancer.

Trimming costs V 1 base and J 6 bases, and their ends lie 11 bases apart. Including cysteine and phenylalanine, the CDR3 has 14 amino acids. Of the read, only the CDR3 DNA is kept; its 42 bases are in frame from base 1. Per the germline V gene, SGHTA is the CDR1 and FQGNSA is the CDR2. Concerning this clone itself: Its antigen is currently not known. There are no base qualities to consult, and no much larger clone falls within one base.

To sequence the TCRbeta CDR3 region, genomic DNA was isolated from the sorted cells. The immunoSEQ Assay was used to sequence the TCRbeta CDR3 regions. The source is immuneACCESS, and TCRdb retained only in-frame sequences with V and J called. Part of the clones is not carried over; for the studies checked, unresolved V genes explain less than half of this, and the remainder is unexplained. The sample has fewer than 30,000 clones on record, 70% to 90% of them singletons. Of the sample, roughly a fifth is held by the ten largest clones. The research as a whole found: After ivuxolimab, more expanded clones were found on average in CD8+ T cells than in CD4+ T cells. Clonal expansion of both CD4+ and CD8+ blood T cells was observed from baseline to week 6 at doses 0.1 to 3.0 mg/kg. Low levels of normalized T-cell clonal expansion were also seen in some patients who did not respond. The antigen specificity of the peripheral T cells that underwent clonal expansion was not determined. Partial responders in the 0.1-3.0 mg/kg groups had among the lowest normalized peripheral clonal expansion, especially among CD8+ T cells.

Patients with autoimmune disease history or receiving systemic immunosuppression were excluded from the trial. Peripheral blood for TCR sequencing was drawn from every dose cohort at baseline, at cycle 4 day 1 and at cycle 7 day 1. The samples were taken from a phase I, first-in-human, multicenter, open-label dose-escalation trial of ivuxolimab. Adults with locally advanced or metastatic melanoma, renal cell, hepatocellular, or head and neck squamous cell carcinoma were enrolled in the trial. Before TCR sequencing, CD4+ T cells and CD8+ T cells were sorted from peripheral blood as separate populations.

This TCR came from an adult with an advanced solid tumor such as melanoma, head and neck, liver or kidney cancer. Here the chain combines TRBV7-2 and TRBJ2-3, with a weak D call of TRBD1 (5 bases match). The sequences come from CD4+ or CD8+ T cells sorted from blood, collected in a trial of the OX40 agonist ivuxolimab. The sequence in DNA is TGTGCCAGCAGCTTAGTGGTGGGGCGTGATACGCAGTATTTT. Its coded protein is CASSLVVGRDTQYF.